Included here is one T cell receptor (beta chain) sequence, with context. Its antigen is currently unknown. These data belong to a study of T cell responses to AZD1222 COVID-19 vaccine. Points from the study as a whole: At study baseline, merely several AZD1222 recipients were seropositive. Clonal diversity was possibly underestimated, and the donors were mostly white British, with more females.

Some clones are missing from TCRdb's copy, which holds only in-frame ones; the method was immunoSEQ multiplex PCR. This table has roughly 200,000 clones, almost 95% appearing once. The sequences come from peripheral blood, collected on day 0 of AZD1222 vaccination. This sequence originates from an adult in good health.

The chain's CDR3 is CASSLGLSGERQPQHF. CDR3 nucleotides: TGTGCCAGCAGTTTAGGACTCTCCGGGGAGAGACAGCCCCAGCATTTT. The rearrangement uses TRBV28 and TRBJ1-5; no clear D gene. Per the germline V gene, CDR1 is MDHEN and CDR2 is SYDVKM. V was clipped by 2 bases and J by 7 bases, with 18 bases between them. This CDR3 has 16 residues.